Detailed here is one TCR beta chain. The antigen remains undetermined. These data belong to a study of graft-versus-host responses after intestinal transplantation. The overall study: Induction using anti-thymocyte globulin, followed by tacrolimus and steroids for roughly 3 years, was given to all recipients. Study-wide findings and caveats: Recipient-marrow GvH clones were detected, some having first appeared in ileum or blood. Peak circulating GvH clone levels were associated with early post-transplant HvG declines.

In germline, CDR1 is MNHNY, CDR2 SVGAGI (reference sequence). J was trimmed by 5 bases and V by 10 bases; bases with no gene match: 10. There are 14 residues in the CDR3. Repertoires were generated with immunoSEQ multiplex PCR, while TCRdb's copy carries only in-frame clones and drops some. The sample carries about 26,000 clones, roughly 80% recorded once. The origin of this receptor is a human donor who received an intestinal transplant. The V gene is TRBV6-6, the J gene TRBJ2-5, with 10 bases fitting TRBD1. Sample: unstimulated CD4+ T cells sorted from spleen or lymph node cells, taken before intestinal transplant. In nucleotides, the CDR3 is TGTGCCAATGGGGGGGACAGGGGTTTGGAGACCCAGTACTTC. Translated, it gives CANGGDRGLETQYF.